This T cell receptor beta chain is from a study of T cells in localized non-small cell lung cancer. Findings and limits, study-wide: Researchers found a median approximately 57 of the top 100 tumor clones in adjacent lung. Uninvolved nearby lung showed the greatest T cell clonality, exceeding that found in tumor.

CDR1 and CDR2 (germline): MNHEY, SVGAGI. V lost 1 base, J lost 6 bases, and 8 bases lay in between. CDR3 length: 13 amino acids. With regard to this clone: Its target is unknown.

TCRdb's table, derived via immunoSEQ multiplex PCR, lists solely in-frame clones and lacks some. Counted here are fewer than 75,000 clones, approximately 88% occurring once; the ten biggest clones make up approximately 1.2%. Sequenced material: peripheral blood, taken before any cancer treatment. This receptor was identified in an older female donor with stage I lung adenocarcinoma. V is TRBV6-5 and J is TRBJ2-3; D not certain. CDR3 sequence: CASSYWSLDTQYF. The CDR3 nucleotides are TGTGCCAGCAGTTACTGGTCGCTGGATACGCAGTATTTT.